Below are 8 T cell receptor beta chains sequenced from a single sample in a study of CD4 T cell repertoires in COVID-19. The data were produced by immunoSEQ multiplex PCR, yet TCRdb's version contains in-frame clones alone and is incomplete. The sample contains tens of thousands of clones, under 90% of which appear only once. Specimen: CD4+ T cells from peripheral blood, collected after recovery from COVID-19. The source is a human donor who had COVID-19.

This clone was observed a few times. CDR3 bases: TGTGCCAGCAGCTCCGGCTACACGGGACTCGTTTCCCCCTTGCCCCAGCAGTACTTC. It encodes CASSSGYTGLVSPLPQQYF. The chain links TRBV11-2 to TRBJ2-7, with a possible D match to TRBD2 (6 bases). This CDR3 contains 19 residues. V was cut by 4 bases and J by 8 bases, with 33 bases left in between. CDR1 and CDR2 from the germline V gene are SGHAT and FQNNGV.

The V and J genes are TRBV6-5 and TRBJ2-5; TRBD1 is a possible D gene (6 bases). V was pared by 1 base and J by 3 bases, with 12 bases between. This CDR3 is built from 15 residues. Germline lookup yields CDR1 MNHEY and CDR2 SVGAGI. CDR3 nucleotides: TGTGCCAGCAGTTACTTTAACCGGGACAAAGAGACCCAGTACTTC. Translation: CASSYFNRDKETQYF.

By share, this clone counts as medium-sized. J is TRBJ1-1 and V is TRBV28, with D unclear. Trimming shortened V by 4 bases and J by 10 bases, and 19 bases separated the two germline ends. CDR1 is MDHEN, CDR2 SYDVKM, per germline. The CDR3 runs 14 residues. The CDR3 sequence: CASSSPGSLEGAFF. The CDR3 DNA reads as TGTGCCAGCAGTTCCCCCGGGTCCCTCGAAGGAGCTTTCTTT.

The J gene is TRBJ1-1, the V gene TRBV18; 9 bases line up with TRBD1. The germline gives CDR1 KGHSH, CDR2 LQKENI. The length of the CDR3 is 15 residues. V dropped 3 bases and J dropped 3; count of bases not matched to a gene: 5. The CDR3 nucleotides are TGTGCCAGCTCACCGAGGGACAGGGTGGACACTGAAGCTTTCTTT. This translates into CASSPRDRVDTEAFF. Full variable domain (missing parts from reference TRBV18 and TRBJ1-1): NAGVMQNPRHLVRRRGQEARLRCSPMKGHSHVYWYRQLPEEGLKFMVYLQKENIIDESGMPKERFSAEFPKEGPSILRIQQVVRGDSAAYFCASSPRDRVDTEAFFGQGTRLTVV.

The chain is built from TRBV7-6 and TRBJ1-1, with D maybe TRBD1 (6 bases). The germline V and J ends were trimmed by 1 base and 2 bases, with 11 bases remaining between them. Per the germline V gene, CDR1 is SGHVS and CDR2 is FNYEAQ. The CDR3 consists of 15 residues. The DNA for the CDR3 is TGTGCCAGCAGCTTAGGAGGGGGGCAAAACACTGAAGCTTTCTTT. Protein: CASSLGGGQNTEAFF.

This sequence joins TRBV12-3 or TRBV12-4 and TRBJ1-2; D remains ambiguous. Trimming cost V 5 bases and J 8 bases, with 12 bases left between them. The CDR3 runs 12 residues. The chain's CDR3 is CASSPDPLGYTF. DNA of the CDR3: TGTGCCAGCAGTCCCGACCCGCTGGGCTACACCTTC.

This clone was found a few times. This sequence joins TRBV19 and TRBJ1-1; D is ambiguous. V was clipped by 6 bases and J by 8 bases, with 13 bases between them. Looked up from germline, CDR1 is LNHDA and CDR2 is SQIVND (reference sequence). The CDR3 loop spans 12 amino acids. Here the CDR3 reads CASRAVTLEAFF. The CDR3 region has the DNA TGTGCCAGTAGAGCAGTAACCCTAGAAGCTTTCTTT. The entire variable domain, with the rest obtained from reference TRBV19 and TRBJ1-1, is as follows: DGGITQSPKYLFRKEGQNVTLSCEQNLNHDAMYWYRQDPGQGLRLIYYSQIVNDFQKGDIAEGYSVSREKKESFPLTVTSAQKNPTAFYLCASRAVTLEAFFGQGTRLTVV.

The chain links TRBV7-9 to TRBJ2-5; possible D gene TRBD1, 6 bases. Germline V gives CDR1 SEHNR, CDR2 FQNEAQ (reference sequence). The CDR3 runs to 14 residues. V lost 3 bases and J 2 bases, leaving 10 bases between the germline ends. The CDR3 is CASSLGHLQETQYF. In nucleotides, the CDR3 is TGTGCCAGCAGCTTGGGACACTTACAAGAGACCCAGTACTTC.